A selection of T cell receptor beta chains follows, all from one sample in a study of blood T cell repertoires in COVID-19. Measured with immunoSEQ multiplex PCR; TCRdb has only the in-frame clones, and not every one. Of approximately 100,000 clones detected, about 80% appear once; the ten largest clones hold 13% to 15%. Sequenced input: peripheral blood. Receptor source: a woman between 55 and 75 years old with acute or convalescent COVID-19. CDR3s include the opening cysteine and the closing phenylalanine or tryptophan.

v_call	cdr3_aa
TRBV28	CASGTRQGAYEQYF
TRBV5-1	CASSDGTSDYNEQFF
TRBV11-3	CASSSWGLAGDTGELFF
TRBV6-6	CASSHSPGQGSYNSPLHF
TRBV5-1	CASSFSPAGGTYEQYF
TRBV5-4	CASSLTGVNYGYTF
TRBV28	CASSLTSGGNYNEQFF
TRBV14	CASSQLSSVRGEQFF
TRBV2	CATRLDNYEQYF
TRBV3-1/TRBV3-2	CASSQTQGTEAFF
TRBV30	CAWSYVGGNTIYF
TRBV6-4	CASSGTTSGYTGELFF
TRBV21-1	CASSTPKTGWGNTEAFF
TRBV3-1/TRBV3-2	CASSQGAGTGELFF
TRBV5-5	CASSLERESFNEQFF
TRBV10-1	CASSDDTRDTDTQYF
TRBV15	CATSRGVTDSYEQYF
TRBV21-1	CASSTCYSNQPQHF
TRBV28	CASSTQGPYNTGELFF
TRBV5-1	CASSLAGTATNTEAFF
TRBV6-6	CASSYRGALFF
TRBV10-3	CAIKDQGYGYTF
TRBV2	CASSGELAGGPRGAQYF
TRBV7-2	CASSFRQGNSPLHF
TRBV5-8	CASSLAMLAGANVLTF
TRBV25-1	CASSEKREVFAKNIQYF
TRBV19	CASSISPGQGLYEQYF
TRBV18	CASSPGQATSGANVLTF
TRBV19	CASSIGRGNGYTF
TRBV2	CATGESSYNSPLHF
TRBV11-3	CASSFSVNTEAFF
TRBV19	CASSDPGQVNSGNTIYF
TRBV19	CASSILAGMTSSYNEQFF
TRBV7-9	CASSFAWGQGSYEQYF
TRBV7-2	CASRDQRSSTDTQYF
TRBV28	CASSGQGRETQYF
TRBV2	CASSVIRWVEKLFF
TRBV23-1	CASSPRGANCATEAFF
TRBV4-1	CASSQGQGSGQPQHF
TRBV5-1	CASREGGNTEAFF
TRBV3-1/TRBV3-2	CASSHLAGGSTDTQYF
TRBV5-8	CASSPQGPEAFF
TRBV2	CASSLTQSYEQYF
TRBV29-1	CSVDGTGDWYGYTF
TRBV2	CASSLTGGTSGYTF
TRBV7-3	CASSFLTGELFF
TRBV5-4	CASSLRTVKETQYF
TRBV28	CASRGSGRASHTQYF
TRBV2	CASSPQGNIQYF
TRBV6-5	CASSYQGAKNIQYF
TRBV7-2	CASSATSGGYTDTQYF
TRBV5-1	CASSSISGGGTGELFF
TRBV28	CASSLGGVDYNEQFF
TRBV28	CASSLLDRGSYEQYF
TRBV5-1	CASSFDLAGELFF